The clone carrying this T cell receptor (beta chain) came up once. Its antigen is unknown. The germline V gene has CDR1 LNHDA and CDR2 SQIVND (reference sequence). The CDR3 covers 15 residues. The V and J ends lost 0 bases and 1 base respectively, with 9 bases between them. The data were taken from a study of OX40 agonist ivuxolimab in advanced cancers. General study points: Among the least clonally expanded were partial responders at 0.1-3.0 mg/kg. Expanded clones were, on average, more numerous among CD8+ T cells than CD4+.

Repertoires were generated with immunoSEQ multiplex PCR, while TCRdb's copy carries only in-frame clones and drops some. This repertoire shows 70,000 or so clones, approximately 81% found once; its top ten account for roughly 15%. Sequenced material: CD4+ or CD8+ T cells sorted from blood, taken in a trial of the OX40 agonist ivuxolimab. The V and J genes are TRBV19 and TRBJ1-1; D gene uncertain. This TCR was sampled from an adult with an advanced solid tumor such as melanoma, head and neck, liver or kidney cancer. CDR3: CASSIESATNTEAFF. For the CDR3, the DNA is TGTGCCAGTAGTATAGAATCGGCGACGAACACTGAAGCTTTCTTT.